One and the same sample provided the 30 T cell receptor beta chains below, sequenced in a study of blood T cell repertoires in COVID-19. Some clones are missing from TCRdb's copy, which holds only in-frame ones; the method was immunoSEQ multiplex PCR. The repertoire includes about 140,000 clones, around nine tenths of them detected once, and roughly 10% sits in the top ten. Sequencing was performed on peripheral blood. Receptors were obtained from a man aged 45-65 years with active or convalescent COVID-19.

The chain combines TRBV11-2 with TRBJ2-7; weak D call: TRBD1 (5 bases). Germline loops: CDR1 SGHAT, CDR2 FQNNGV. The length of the CDR3 is 14 residues. Trimming removed 0 bases at V and 1 base at J, with 7 bases between. This CDR3 is CASSLDRQSYEQYF. The CDR3 nucleotides are TGTGCCAGCAGCTTAGATCGACAGTCCTACGAGCAGTACTTC.

Concerning this clone: The sample carries other DNA sequences with the same CDR3. The CDR3 bases are TGTGCCAGCTCACCCGGGACAGGGAGAGGTCAGCCCCAGCATTTT. It is translated as CASSPGTGRGQPQHF. J is TRBJ1-5 and V is TRBV18; TRBD1 matches at 9 bases. The V gene's germline CDR1 is KGHSH and CDR2 LQKENI. The CDR3 has 15 amino acids. V was clipped by 3 bases and J by 6 bases; unmatched bases: 6.

The V gene is TRBV24-1, the J gene TRBJ2-5, with 7 bases identical to TRBD1. Looked up from germline, CDR1 is KGHDR and CDR2 is SFDVKD. The CDR3 contains 15 residues. After removal of 2 bases from V and 1 base from J, the junction contained 3 bases not matched to a gene. DNA of the CDR3: TGTGCCACCAGTGATTCCGGGACAGCCCAAGAGACCCAGTACTTC. Residues: CATSDSGTAQETQYF.

The V call is TRBV28, the J call TRBJ2-3; a weak D match, TRBD2 (5 bases). V was cut by 5 bases and J by 0 bases, with 18 bases left in between. Germline CDR1 reads MDHEN; CDR2 reads SYDVKM. This CDR3 region has 17 residues. CDR3 amino acids: CASSRRLGLTSTDTQYF. The CDR3, as DNA: TGTGCCAGCAGTCGAAGACTCGGACTGACTAGCACAGATACGCAGTATTTT.

This clone occurred once. The rearrangement uses TRBV6-5 and TRBJ1-5; TRBD1 might be the D (6 bases). The CDR3 loop spans 14 amino acids. Germline CDR1 and CDR2: MNHEY and SVGAGI. Trimming left V 7 bases short and J 6 bases short, with 16 bases between. The CDR3 region is CASIPRGGRQPQHF. In DNA, the CDR3 is TGTGCCAGCATCCCAAGGGGGGGGCGTCAGCCCCAGCATTTT.

This chain connects TRBV27 to TRBJ2-2, with a tentative D call TRBD2 (6 bases). Germline CDR1 is MNHEY and CDR2 is SMNVEV (reference sequence). There are 18 residues in the CDR3. Trimming removed 2 bases from V and 1 base from J, with 17 bases in between. Here the CDR3 DNA reads TGTGCCAGCAGTTTAGTAGGAGGGAGGAGAAGGAACACCGGGGAGCTGTTTTTT. It specifies CASSLVGGRRRNTGELFF.

The V gene is TRBV2, the J gene TRBJ1-5; 8 nucleotides match TRBD1. The CDR3 has 14 amino acids. The junction had 6 bases not matched to a gene; V was cut back by 6 bases and J by 5 bases. Germline loops: CDR1 SNHLY, CDR2 FYNNEI. The CDR3 protein is CASRAGGVDQPQHF. The CDR3 nucleotides read TGTGCCAGCAGGGCAGGGGGCGTCGATCAGCCCCAGCATTTT.

The chain links TRBV28 to TRBJ1-2; possible D gene TRBD1, 6 bases. The CDR3 has 16 residues. Germline lookup yields CDR1 MDHEN and CDR2 SYDVKM. V lost 5 bases to trimming and J lost 1 base, with 17 bases between them. CDR3 nucleotides: TGTGCCAGCAGTACTATCCAGGGGCCCGATAACTATGGCTACACCTTC. Encoded protein: CASSTIQGPDNYGYTF.

The chain combines TRBV6-5 with TRBJ2-1, with TRBD2 matching over 8 bases. The CDR3 spans 13 residues. Looked up from germline, CDR1 is MNHEY and CDR2 is SVGAGI. The V gene end was trimmed by 11 bases and the J gene end by 2 bases; junction bases not matched to a gene: 5. This chain's CDR3 is CASRGGPYNEQFF. The CDR3, as DNA: TGTGCCTCTCGGGGGGGCCCCTACAATGAGCAGTTCTTC.

CDR3 region: CASSLGQGNGELFF. Written as DNA, the CDR3 is TGTGCCAGCAGCTTAGGACAGGGCAACGGGGAGCTGTTTTTT. This chain links TRBV7-2 with TRBJ2-2; 7 bases fit TRBD1. Germline values: CDR1 SGHTA, CDR2 FQGNSA. V lost 1 base, J lost 7 bases, and 3 bases stayed unmatched. The CDR3 is 14 amino acids.

V is TRBV4-2 and J is TRBJ2-7; 9 bases match TRBD1. The CDR3 contains 16 residues. Germline values: CDR1 LGHNA, CDR2 YNFKEQ. V dropped 6 bases and J dropped 4; count of bases not matched to a gene: 13. The CDR3 is CASRPDRGSMEYEQYF. The CDR3 nucleotides read TGTGCCAGCAGACCGGACAGGGGCTCGATGGAATACGAGCAGTACTTC.

The chain links TRBV20-1 to TRBJ1-4; D is undetermined. The CDR3 extends over 11 amino acids. Germline lookup yields CDR1 DFQATT and CDR2 SNEGSKA (reference sequence). Trimming shortened V by 1 base and J by 11 bases, and 8 bases separated the two germline ends. The CDR3 loop is CSARADMKLFF. CDR3 bases: TGCAGTGCTAGAGCAGACATGAAACTGTTTTTT.

The rearrangement links TRBV6-5 to TRBJ1-5, with D hard to call. The ends were cut back, 4 bases at V and 5 bases at J, with 9 bases in the middle. CDR3 size: 13 residues. The V gene's germline CDR1 is MNHEY and CDR2 SVGAGI. CDR3 amino acids: CASSSRSDQPQHF. Here the CDR3 DNA reads TGTGCCAGCAGTTCGAGAAGCGATCAGCCCCAGCATTTT.

The V gene is TRBV5-6, the J gene TRBJ2-1, with 9 bases fitting TRBD2. Germline loops: CDR1 SGHDT, CDR2 YYEEEE. Germline trimming cut 2 bases from V and 6 bases from J; bases unmatched to any gene: 6. This CDR3 spans 15 amino acids. As DNA, the CDR3 is TGTGCCAGCAGCTTACCCGGGACTAGCCGCAATGAGCAGTTCTTC. It encodes CASSLPGTSRNEQFF.

This chain connects TRBV4-1 to TRBJ1-4; D gene uncertain. V lost 3 bases and J 1 base, leaving 15 bases between the germline ends. The CDR3 has 17 amino acids. Germline-derived CDR1 and CDR2 are MGHRA and YSYEKL. CDR3 DNA sequence: TGCGCCAGCAGCCACTCACTTTCACAGAGAACTAATGAAAAACTGTTTTTT. Encoded protein: CASSHSLSQRTNEKLFF.

This clone was seen once. The J gene is TRBJ2-7, the V gene TRBV27; 7 bases are shared with TRBD1. CDR3 length: 13 residues. With V trimmed by 6 bases and J by 5 bases, 7 bases remained unmatched. Germline CDR1 reads MNHEY; CDR2 reads SMNVEV (reference sequence). This CDR3 is CASSPTGFNEQYF. In DNA, the CDR3 is TGTGCCAGCAGCCCGACAGGGTTCAACGAGCAGTACTTC.

The chain couples TRBV5-5 to TRBJ2-1; 11 bases fit TRBD2. The CDR3 covers 17 residues. Germline V lookup: CDR1 SGHKS, CDR2 YYEKEE (reference sequence). V gave up 5 bases and J gave up 0 bases; unmatched junction bases: 7. The CDR3 is CASRANGTSGSYNEQFF. CDR3 DNA sequence: TGTGCCAGCAGGGCCAACGGGACTAGCGGCTCCTACAATGAGCAGTTCTTC.

The chain links TRBV2 to TRBJ1-3; 8 bases are a match to TRBD1. Trimming took 4 bases from V and 0 from J; bases not matched to a gene: 5. Looked up from germline, CDR1 is SNHLY and CDR2 is FYNNEI. The CDR3 consists of 16 residues. The CDR3 here is CASSAQGVYSGNTIYF. The CDR3 nucleotides are TGTGCCAGCAGTGCACAGGGGGTCTACTCTGGAAACACCATATATTTT.

The DNA of the CDR3 is TGTGCCACTCGAGGTTCGAAGGGGCCGGGCACCGGGGAGCTGTTTTTT. Translated, it gives CATRGSKGPGTGELFF. This chain uses TRBV5-5 with TRBJ2-2, with a tentative D call TRBD1 (5 bases). Germline V gives CDR1 SGHKS, CDR2 YYEKEE (reference sequence). The V end lost 9 bases, the J end lost 4 bases, and 22 bases lay between the germline ends. This CDR3 region has 16 residues.

The chain joins TRBV18 to TRBJ2-7, with 10 bases that match TRBD1. V shed 2 bases and J 2 bases; nucleotides not matched to a gene: 0. CDR1 and CDR2 from the germline V gene are KGHSH and LQKENI. CDR3 length: 14 amino acids. The CDR3 loop reads CASSPDRGPYEQYF. CDR3 nucleotides: TGTGCCAGCTCACCAGACAGGGGGCCCTACGAGCAGTACTTC.

This chain uses TRBV24-1 with TRBJ1-5, with 10 bases lining up with TRBD1. The J segment lost 7 bases and the V segment lost 9 bases, leaving 5 bases of the junction unmatched. The CDR3 loop spans 13 amino acids. The germline V gene has CDR1 KGHDR and CDR2 SFDVKD. This chain's CDR3 is CATDRGPGQPQHF. In DNA form, the CDR3 reads TGTGCCACCGACAGGGGGCCCGGACAGCCCCAGCATTTT.

The rearrangement joins TRBV4-2 to TRBJ1-4; no definite D call. V was pared by 0 bases and J by 4 bases, with 9 bases between. CDR1 LGHNA and CDR2 YNFKEQ come from the germline V gene. The CDR3 is made up of 15 amino acids. CDR3 sequence: CASSQDLQINEKLFF. The CDR3 nucleotides are TGTGCCAGCAGCCAAGACCTGCAGATTAATGAAAAACTGTTTTTT.

V is TRBV15 and J is TRBJ2-3; TRBD2 agrees at 7 bases. The CDR3 sequence is 17 residues long. V shed 1 base, J shed 6 bases, and the junction held 13 bases outside the gene matches. Germline assignment: CDR1 LNHNV and CDR2 YYDKDF (reference sequence). The chain's CDR3 is CATSRGGSGYPGDTQYF. CDR3 DNA sequence: TGTGCCACCAGCAGAGGGGGTAGCGGGTACCCCGGGGATACGCAGTATTTT.

The J gene is TRBJ2-1, the V gene TRBV19; 9 bases line up with TRBD2. Germline CDR1 LNHDA, CDR2 SQIVND (reference sequence). The CDR3 spans 18 residues. Trimming at V came to 3 bases and at J to 0 bases, leaving 9 bases not matched to a gene. In DNA, the CDR3 is TGTGCCAGTAGTATGGGCACTAGCGGGCTTAGCTCCTACAATGAGCAGTTCTTC. It encodes CASSMGTSGLSSYNEQFF. Full variable domain (missing parts from reference TRBV19 and TRBJ2-1): DGGITQSPKYLFRKEGQNVTLSCEQNLNHDAMYWYRQDPGQGLRLIYYSQIVNDFQKGDIAEGYSVSREKKESFPLTVTSAQKNPTAFYLCASSMGTSGLSSYNEQFFGPGTRLTVL.

The gene calls are TRBV9 and TRBJ2-1; D may be TRBD2 (5 bases). The length of the CDR3 is 17 residues. V gave up 0 bases and J gave up 0 bases, with 13 bases separating them. The germline gives CDR1 SGDLS, CDR2 YYNGEE. CDR3 DNA: TGTGCCAGCAGCGTAGCGGAGCGGTTGAGCTCCTACAATGAGCAGTTCTTC. Amino acid sequence: CASSVAERLSSYNEQFF.

The chain is built from TRBV28 and TRBJ1-2; 7 positions match TRBD1. Germline V gene data show CDR1 as MDHEN and CDR2 as SYDVKM. This CDR3 has 15 residues. Unmatched junction bases numbered 13, after V lost 8 bases and J lost 4 bases. The CDR3 is CASQQPGQKRYGYTF. The CDR3, as DNA: TGTGCCAGCCAACAACCGGGACAGAAACGCTATGGCTACACCTTC.

The chain has TRBV28 and TRBJ2-7; TRBD2 matches at 12 bases. The trim removed 3 bases at V and 3 bases at J, leaving 9 bases unmatched. This CDR3 is built from 17 residues. Germline V gene lookup returns CDR1 MDHEN and CDR2 SYDVKM. The CDR3 nucleotides read TGTGCCAGCAGTTTTCCCCTTGGACTAGCGGGACACTACGAGCAGTACTTC. Its translation is CASSFPLGLAGHYEQYF.

This clone was recorded once. J is TRBJ2-1 and V is TRBV5-1, with D maybe TRBD1 (6 bases). Germline V gives CDR1 SGHRS, CDR2 YFSETQ. Trimming took 0 bases from V and 5 from J, leaving 9 bases between them. The CDR3 is 14 residues long. The CDR3 region has the DNA TGCGCCAGCAGCTTGGACAGGGAAGACAATGAGCAGTTCTTC. This translates into CASSLDREDNEQFF.

The CDR3 region has the DNA TGTGCCAGCAGCCCTGACGGGGTTAATGAAAAACTGTTTTTT. Protein: CASSPDGVNEKLFF. The gene calls are TRBV7-9 and TRBJ1-4; D remains unclear. The CDR3 runs to 14 residues. Germline lookup yields CDR1 SEHNR and CDR2 FQNEAQ (reference sequence). V lost 5 bases to trimming and J lost 4 bases, with 11 bases between them.

This chain connects TRBV3-1 (or the pseudogene TRBV3-2) to TRBJ2-7; 12 bases agree with TRBD1. Trimming removed 3 bases from V and 6 bases from J; junction bases left unmatched: 6. CDR3 length equals 15 residues. CDR1 is LGHDT and CDR2 is YNNKEL in the germline V gene (reference sequence). The CDR3 protein is CASSQWGQGAGEQYF. The CDR3 region has the DNA TGTGCCAGCAGCCAGTGGGGACAGGGGGCAGGCGAGCAGTACTTC.